The count of the clone carrying this T cell receptor (beta chain) is one. Its antigen is as yet unknown. Data came from immunoSEQ multiplex PCR; TCRdb stores just in-frame clones and leaves some out. This table holds over 100,000 clones, under 70% found once. This sample stems from a study of cytotoxic CD8 clonotypes in ibrutinib-treated CLL. The study's findings and limits: Sustained-remission and progressing patients had unequal sampling times. Upon ibrutinib response clonality rose, and upon progression it fell back toward baseline.

The germline V gene encodes CDR1 SGHTA and CDR2 FQGNSA. The CDR3 runs 16 residues. Trimming cost V 1 base and J 2 bases, with 15 bases left between them. This receptor was taken from a human donor with chronic lymphocytic leukemia. The specimen comprised PBMCs, sampled after 24 months of ibrutinib treatment. This chain connects TRBV7-2 to TRBJ2-7; D may correspond to TRBD1 or TRBD2 (7 bases each). CDR3 amino acids: CASSLDLRGGTYEQYF. DNA for the CDR3: TGTGCCAGCAGCTTAGACCTCAGGGGGGGAACCTACGAGCAGTACTTC.